Listed below are T cell receptor beta chains from one sample, sequenced in a study of blood T cell repertoires in COVID-19. Measured with immunoSEQ multiplex PCR; TCRdb has only the in-frame clones, and not every one. Among about 410,000 clones listed, approximately 91% were seen once. The sample was peripheral blood. These receptor sequences come from a woman aged 40 to 55 with COVID-19, enrolled during active disease. CDR3s include the opening cysteine and the closing phenylalanine or tryptophan. The D gene is left open where the match is weak. Rows may omit the clone size; those that give it use once, few, many or a size class.

clone size	V gene	D gene	J gene	CDR3 protein	CDR3 DNA
-	TRBV2	-	TRBJ2-3	CASSEEGAEAAQYF	TGTGCCAGCAGTGAGGAAGGGGCTGAGGCTGCGCAGTATTTT
-	TRBV5-1	TRBD2	TRBJ2-3	CASSFRRILAGGDTQYF	TGCGCCAGCAGCTTTCGACGGATACTAGCGGGAGGGGATACGCAGTATTTT
once	TRBV12-3/TRBV12-4	-	TRBJ2-1	CASSLKTNNEQFF	TGTGCCAGCAGTTTAAAGACTAACAATGAGCAGTTCTTC
-	TRBV11-2	TRBD2	TRBJ2-7	CASMVAGGYEQYF	TGTGCCAGCATGGTGGCGGGGGGGTACGAGCAGTACTTC
-	TRBV30	TRBD1	TRBJ1-5	CAWAHRGSSNQPQHF	TGTGCCTGGGCCCACAGGGGGTCTAGCAATCAGCCCCAGCATTTT
-	TRBV19	-	TRBJ2-5	CASRPPGIETQYF	TGTGCCAGTAGACCCCCAGGGATCGAGACCCAGTACTTC
-	TRBV29-1	TRBD1	TRBJ1-2	CSVIGQGNYGYTF	TGCAGCGTGATAGGACAGGGGAACTATGGCTACACCTTC
-	TRBV18	-	TRBJ2-1	CASSLQVSSYNEQFF	TGTGCCAGCTCACTCCAGGTGAGCTCCTACAATGAGCAGTTCTTC
-	TRBV28	-	TRBJ1-1	CASSSPPGGQNTEAFF	TGTGCCAGCAGTTCCCCTCCGGGGGGGCAGAACACTGAAGCTTTCTTT
-	TRBV5-6	TRBD2	TRBJ2-7	CASSFGTSGRLEQYF	TGTGCCAGCAGCTTTGGGACTAGCGGTCGGCTCGAGCAGTACTTC
-	TRBV4-2	-	TRBJ1-2	CASSQDHNSNYGYTF	TGTGCCAGCAGCCAAGATCACAACAGTAACTATGGCTACACCTTC
-	TRBV9	-	TRBJ2-2	CASTRAGTGTGELFF	TGTGCCAGCACCCGGGCCGGGACTGGCACCGGGGAGCTGTTTTTT
-	TRBV29-1	TRBD2	TRBJ2-7	CSVVITWAGGPYEQYF	TGCAGCGTTGTAATAACGTGGGCGGGAGGGCCCTACGAGCAGTACTTC
-	TRBV7-8	TRBD2	TRBJ2-2	CASRLYSGLGVGTGELFF	TGTGCCAGCAGGCTCTACTCGGGACTAGGAGTTGGCACCGGGGAGCTGTTTTTT
-	TRBV5-1	TRBD2	TRBJ2-5	CASSLGASGGFQETQYF	TGCGCCAGCAGCTTGGGGGCTAGCGGGGGATTCCAAGAGACCCAGTACTTC
-	TRBV2	-	TRBJ2-4	CASSEEGAKNIQYF	TGTGCCAGCAGTGAAGAGGGGGCCAAAAACATTCAGTACTTC
-	TRBV6-5	TRBD1	TRBJ1-1	CASSLRTGAGNTEAFF	TGTGCCAGCAGTTTGCGGACAGGGGCCGGAAACACTGAAGCTTTCTTT
-	TRBV28	-	TRBJ1-5	CASSLSGARAAQHF	TGTGCCAGCAGTTTATCAGGGGCTCGGGCGGCCCAGCATTTT
-	TRBV5-1	-	TRBJ2-2	CASSLFSSGTGELFF	TGCGCCAGCAGCTTGTTTTCTTCGGGTACCGGGGAGCTGTTTTTT
-	TRBV28	TRBD1	TRBJ2-3	CASRDDRGRADTQYF	TGTGCCAGCAGGGATGACAGGGGTCGGGCAGATACGCAGTATTTT
-	TRBV28	-	TRBJ1-6	CASSYGQRRSTLHF	TGTGCCAGCAGTTACGGACAGAGGAGAAGTACCCTCCACTTT
once	TRBV6-6	TRBD2	TRBJ2-1	CASSRAGDRNEQFF	TGTGCCAGCAGCCGAGCGGGAGACCGAAATGAGCAGTTCTTC
-	TRBV19	TRBD1	TRBJ1-6	CASSIRTGGLALHF	TGTGCCAGTAGTATTCGGACAGGGGGTTTGGCCCTCCACTTT
-	TRBV4-2	-	TRBJ2-3	CASSQDAGAVDTQYF	TGTGCCAGCAGCCAAGATGCGGGGGCGGTAGATACGCAGTATTTT
-	TRBV28	-	TRBJ2-3	CASSFGLPQYF	TGTGCCAGCAGTTTCGGTCTCCCGCAGTATTTT
-	TRBV7-8	-	TRBJ1-5	CASSLGPQQAQHF	TGTGCCAGCAGCTTAGGACCCCAACAGGCCCAGCATTTT
-	TRBV5-6	TRBD2	TRBJ2-6	CASSPTYGGYSGANVLTF	TGTGCCAGCAGCCCCACCTACGGGGGGTACTCTGGGGCCAACGTCCTGACTTTC
-	TRBV11-3	-	TRBJ2-5	CASSLVEETQYF	TGTGCCAGCAGCTTAGTAGAAGAGACCCAGTACTTC
-	TRBV30	-	TRBJ1-4	CAWSVGRGYEKLFF	TGTGCCTGGAGTGTCGGCAGGGGATATGAAAAACTGTTTTTT
-	TRBV12-5	TRBD1	TRBJ1-6	CASGSWDRGSSPLHF	TGTGCTAGTGGTTCATGGGACAGGGGTAGTTCACCCCTCCACTTT
-	TRBV27	-	TRBJ1-6	CASSFHREGGSPLHF	TGTGCCAGCAGTTTCCACAGGGAAGGAGGATCACCCCTCCACTTT
-	TRBV7-6	-	TRBJ2-6	CASTESGFSGANVLTF	TGTGCCAGCACCGAATCAGGGTTCTCTGGGGCCAACGTCCTGACTTTC
-	TRBV6-5	TRBD1	TRBJ1-1	CASRLTGDLTEAFF	TGTGCCAGCAGGCTAACAGGGGATTTGACTGAAGCTTTCTTT
-	TRBV9	-	TRBJ1-6	CASNPRGGSPLHF	TGTGCCAGCAACCCGCGCGGGGGTTCACCCCTCCACTTT
-	TRBV5-6	TRBD1	TRBJ2-5	CASSLAGDRDFETQYF	TGTGCCAGCAGCTTGGCCGGAGACAGGGATTTTGAAACCCAGTACTTC
-	TRBV5-1	TRBD1	TRBJ1-4	CASSLAGTAPGINEKLFF	TGCGCCAGCAGCTTGGCCGGGACAGCGCCCGGTATTAATGAAAAACTGTTTTTT
-	TRBV6-5	TRBD1	TRBJ1-1	CASSNTGAEAFF	TGTGCCAGCAGTAACACAGGGGCTGAAGCTTTCTTT
-	TRBV27	TRBD1	TRBJ1-2	CASSPGQGRRLYGYTF	TGTGCCAGCAGTCCGGGACAGGGTAGGAGACTCTATGGCTACACCTTC
-	TRBV6-2/TRBV6-3	-	TRBJ1-6	CASSYYRVRSPLHF	TGTGCCAGCAGTTACTACAGGGTAAGGTCACCCCTCCACTTT
few	TRBV18	-	TRBJ1-5	CASSIDLNQPQHF	TGTGCCAGCTCCATCGATCTAAATCAGCCCCAGCATTTT
-	TRBV4-1	-	TRBJ1-3	CASSQDPGEGNTIYF	TGCGCCAGCAGCCAAGATCCGGGGGAAGGAAACACCATATATTTT
-	TRBV27	-	TRBJ2-5	CASSLGPGALLETQYF	TGTGCCAGCAGTTTAGGGCCAGGTGCCCTCCTAGAGACCCAGTACTTC
once	TRBV9	-	TRBJ1-6	CASSVEGRVNSPLHF	TGTGCCAGCAGCGTAGAAGGGAGGGTTAATTCACCCCTCCACTTT
-	TRBV7-2	TRBD1	TRBJ1-6	CASSLGRTGNSPLHF	TGTGCCAGCAGCTTAGGTCGGACAGGGAATTCACCCCTCCACTTT
-	TRBV9	-	TRBJ2-2	CASSVGPGELFF	TGTGCCAGCAGCGTAGGGCCCGGGGAGCTGTTTTTT
-	TRBV28	TRBD1	TRBJ1-6	CASTYAGTGGNSPLHF	TGTGCCAGCACCTACGCCGGGACAGGGGGTAATTCACCCCTCCACTTT
-	TRBV4-3	TRBD1	TRBJ1-2	CASSQVGQEGYTF	TGCGCCAGCAGCCAAGTCGGACAGGAGGGCTACACCTTC
once	TRBV19	-	TRBJ1-3	CASTLAGRSSGNTIYF	TGTGCCAGTACCCTAGCGGGACGGAGCTCTGGAAACACCATATATTTT
-	TRBV19	TRBD2	TRBJ2-7	CASRTAGAGYEQYF	TGTGCCAGTAGAACAGCGGGAGCGGGCTACGAGCAGTACTTC
-	TRBV30	-	TRBJ2-5	CAWSALDGETQYF	TGTGCCTGGAGCGCGCTAGACGGAGAGACCCAGTACTTC
-	TRBV19	TRBD1	TRBJ1-2	CASSIGTGIGYGYTF	TGTGCCAGTAGTATCGGGACAGGGATAGGGTATGGCTACACCTTC
-	TRBV10-3	TRBD1	TRBJ2-1	CAISVVSDRGYNEQFF	TGTGCCATCAGTGTTGTATCGGACAGGGGTTACAATGAGCAGTTCTTC
-	TRBV18	-	TRBJ2-1	CASSHLKGGVYNEQFF	TGTGCCAGCTCACACCTCAAAGGAGGGGTTTACAATGAGCAGTTCTTC
few	TRBV19	-	TRBJ2-2	CASSIGQGLIGELFF	TGTGCCAGTAGTATTGGTCAGGGGCTGATCGGGGAGCTGTTTTTT
-	TRBV7-9	TRBD2	TRBJ2-2	CASSPPLLAGQTGELFF	TGTGCCAGCAGCCCACCCCTTCTAGCGGGACAGACCGGGGAGCTGTTTTTT
-	TRBV27	-	TRBJ2-7	CASSLIRGVGPPYEQYF	TGTGCCAGCAGTTTAATCAGGGGGGTTGGACCGCCGTACGAGCAGTACTTC
-	TRBV11-2	-	TRBJ1-1	CASSLNTSPYTEAFF	TGTGCCAGCAGCTTAAACACCTCGCCGTACACTGAAGCTTTCTTT
-	TRBV14	TRBD1	TRBJ1-1	CASRSRGGPEAFF	TGTGCCAGCCGCTCCCGAGGGGGCCCCGAGGCTTTCTTT
-	TRBV11-2	TRBD1	TRBJ2-5	CASSPGQGKETQYF	TGTGCCAGCAGCCCCGGACAGGGAAAAGAGACCCAGTACTTC